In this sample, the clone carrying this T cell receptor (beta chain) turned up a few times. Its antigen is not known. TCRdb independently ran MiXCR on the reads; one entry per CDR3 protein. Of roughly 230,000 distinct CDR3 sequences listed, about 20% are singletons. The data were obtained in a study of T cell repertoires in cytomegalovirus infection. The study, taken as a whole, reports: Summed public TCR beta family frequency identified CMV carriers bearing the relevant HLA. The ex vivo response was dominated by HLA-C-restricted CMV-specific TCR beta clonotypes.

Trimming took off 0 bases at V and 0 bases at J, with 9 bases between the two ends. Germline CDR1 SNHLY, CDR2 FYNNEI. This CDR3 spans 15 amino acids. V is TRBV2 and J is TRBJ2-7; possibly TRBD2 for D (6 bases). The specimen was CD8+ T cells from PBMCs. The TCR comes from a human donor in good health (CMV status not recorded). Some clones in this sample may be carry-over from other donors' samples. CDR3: CASSEAGGSSYEQYF. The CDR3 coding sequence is TGTGCCAGCAGTGAAGCGGGGGGAAGCTCCTACGAGCAGTACTTC.